This is a list of T cell receptor beta chains from one sample in a study. In TCRdb, the RT-PCR reads were re-called with MiXCR into one record per CDR3 protein. The sample has around 700,000 distinct CDR3 sequences; around 14% are singletons. The specimen sequenced was memory CD4+ T cells from blood. Receptors originate from a female donor in good health, serving as a healthy control. Each CDR3 is given with its conserved first and last residue. A D gene is named only where the DNA matches it firmly. Clone size, where shown, is once, few, many, or a class for clones that have expanded.

j_gene | d_gene | v_gene | abundance | len | CDR3nt | CDR3aa
TRBJ2-2 | . | TRBV5-1 | few | 15 | TGCGCCAGCAGCCTGGACAGATGGGTTCCCGGGGAGCTGTTTTTT | CASSLDRWVPGELFF
TRBJ2-2 | TRBD1 | TRBV24-1 | many | 16 | TGTGCCACCAGTGACCCAGGACAGGGCCCGACCGGGGAGCTGTTTTTT | CATSDPGQGPTGELFF
TRBJ1-2 | . | TRBV28 | . | 14 | TGTGCCAGCACTTGGGGGGCCGCTAACTATGGCTACACCTTC | CASTWGAANYGYTF
TRBJ1-4 | TRBD1 | TRBV6-1 | . | 15 | TGTGCCAGCAGAAGGGACAGGGAAGACTATGAAAAACTGTTTTTT | CASRRDREDYEKLFF
TRBJ1-4 | TRBD1 | TRBV4-3 | . | 17 | TGCGCCAGCGGGTCCGGGACAGGGGTTGCTACTAATAAAAAACTGTTTTTT | CASGSGTGVATNKKLFF
TRBJ2-7 | . | TRBV12-3/TRBV12-4 | many | 14 | TGTGCCAGCAGTCCCCGCCGGGCCGGCTACGAGCAGTACTTC | CASSPRRAGYEQYF
TRBJ1-5 | TRBD1 | TRBV7-2 | once | 15 | TGTGCCAGCTCCATTCAGGGACAGGGAGTTCAGCCCCAGCATTTT | CASSIQGQGVQPQHF
TRBJ2-7 | . | TRBV2 | many | 14 | TGTGCCAGTTCTCCCGCATCCGGGGCCCACGAGCAGTACTTC | CASSPASGAHEQYF
TRBJ2-3 | . | TRBV20-1 | many | 12 | TGCAGTGCTAGTAGGACTGAAGATACGCAGTATTTT | CSASRTEDTQYF
TRBJ2-5 | . | TRBV12-3/TRBV12-4 | many | 15 | TGTGCCAGCCGCCTGGGGATGGCAGGGCAAGAGACCCAGTACTTC | CASRLGMAGQETQYF
TRBJ2-4 | TRBD2 | TRBV5-1 | many | 14 | TGCGCCAGCAGCTTGCGGTCTAGCGGTAACATTCAGTACTTC | CASSLRSSGNIQYF
TRBJ2-1 | . | TRBV7-2 | . | 15 | TGTGCCAGCAGCTTATCTCTCCCCCAGGGGAATGAGCAGTTCTTC | CASSLSLPQGNEQFF
TRBJ2-1 | TRBD1 | TRBV19 | . | 13 | TGTGCCAGTAGTATCGGGACAGCTAATGAGCAGTTCTTC | CASSIGTANEQFF
TRBJ1-1 | . | TRBV6-6 | few | 15 | TGTGCCAGCAGTTTTACCACGACAGCCAACACTGAAGCTTTCTTT | CASSFTTTANTEAFF
TRBJ2-5 | . | TRBV7-2 | few | 14 | TGTGCCAGCAGCCCTAAGACAGGGAGGGAGACCCAGTACTTC | CASSPKTGRETQYF
TRBJ2-1 | . | TRBV20-1 | few | 13 | TGCAGTGCTAGAACGGGGGTAGTAGGTGAGCAGTTCTTC | CSARTGVVGEQFF
TRBJ2-3 | TRBD2 | TRBV4-3 | many | 17 | TGCGCCAGCAGCCAAGATCCCCTAGCGGGCCACACAGATACGCAGTATTTT | CASSQDPLAGHTDTQYF
TRBJ2-5 | . | TRBV12-3/TRBV12-4 | many | 12 | TGTGCCAGCAGTTTGGGGGCGGAGACCCAGTACTTC | CASSLGAETQYF
TRBJ1-1 | . | TRBV29-1 | many | 10 | TGCAGCGTTGAGGAGACCGTAGGCTTCTTT | CSVEETVGFF
TRBJ2-1 | TRBD2 | TRBV28 | few | 14 | TGTGCCAGCATTGGACTAGCGGGAAACTATGAGCAGTTCTTC | CASIGLAGNYEQFF
TRBJ1-2 | . | TRBV6-5 | few | 14 | TGTGCCAGCGCTATAATCTCAGGGAACAGGGGCTACACCTTC | CASAIISGNRGYTF
TRBJ1-6 | TRBD1 | TRBV6-5 | many | 15 | TGTGCCAGCAGTTACGGACAGGGGGCAGGGTCACCCCTCCACTTT | CASSYGQGAGSPLHF